This paragraph reports one T cell receptor (beta chain). This CDR3 comprises 15 residues. Trimming cost V 4 bases and J 2 bases; bases outside gene matches: 5. Germline V gene data show CDR1 as MNHEY and CDR2 as SVGAGI. Method: immunoSEQ multiplex PCR; TCRdb's copy keeps in-frame clones and lacks some. The repertoire holds 40,000 to 65,000 clones, with about 88% as singletons. This sample stems from a study of OX40 agonist ivuxolimab in advanced cancers. The chain combines TRBV6-5 with TRBJ1-5, with 7 bases identical to TRBD1. The source was CD4+ or CD8+ T cells sorted from blood, collected in a trial of the OX40 agonist ivuxolimab. This TCR came from an adult with an advanced solid tumor such as melanoma, head and neck, liver or kidney cancer. CDR3 loop: CASSSQGGGNQPQHF. The CDR3 DNA follows: TGTGCCAGCAGTTCGCAGGGGGGTGGCAATCAGCCCCAGCATTTT.